This T cell receptor beta chain was recovered during a study of T cell responses to AZD1222 COVID-19 vaccine. Study-wide findings and caveats: White British ancestry dominated among donors, who included more females, and clonal diversity was possibly underestimated. There were vaccine-associated CD4 TCRs across spike, dominant at 160-218 and 743-854. AZD1222 recipients seropositive at baseline numbered only five or six.

Germline-derived CDR1 and CDR2 are ENHRY and SYGVKD. The CDR3 has 15 residues. The trim removed 6 bases at V and 4 bases at J, leaving 8 bases unmatched. Profiled with immunoSEQ multiplex PCR; TCRdb holds only in-frame clones, not every one. Of approximately 84,000 clones listed, 70% to 90% are singletons. Details on this clone: The antigen is unknown.

This TCR was sampled from an adult who received the AZD1222 COVID-19 vaccine. The gene calls are TRBV10-3 and TRBJ2-1; the match to TRBD2 covers 8 bases. This specimen was peripheral blood, taken 28 days after the second AZD1222 dose. The CDR3 sequence is CAISYSGADYNEQFF. DNA of the CDR3: TGTGCCATCAGCTATAGCGGGGCCGATTACAATGAGCAGTTCTTC.